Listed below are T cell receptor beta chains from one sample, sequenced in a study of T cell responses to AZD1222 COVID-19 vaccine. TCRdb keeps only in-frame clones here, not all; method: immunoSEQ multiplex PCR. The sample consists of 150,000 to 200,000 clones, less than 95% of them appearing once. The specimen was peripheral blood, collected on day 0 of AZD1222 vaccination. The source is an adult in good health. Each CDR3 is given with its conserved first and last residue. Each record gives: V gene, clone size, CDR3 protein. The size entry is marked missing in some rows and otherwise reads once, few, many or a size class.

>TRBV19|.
CASINTPNTGELFF
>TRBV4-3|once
CASSQGLADDEQFF
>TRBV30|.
CAWSVRGGQGTGNTIYF
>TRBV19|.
CASSMRYNEQFF
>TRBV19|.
CASSGGRDRGTIYEQYF
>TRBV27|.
CASSFRGLAVSGANVLTF
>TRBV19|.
CASSLGGGEAFF
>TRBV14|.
CASSQEDRFGYTF
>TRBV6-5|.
CASERGHNSNQPQHF
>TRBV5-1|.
CASSLKGIWTDGEQFF
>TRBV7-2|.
CASSLVGTGTGTEAFF
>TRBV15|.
CATSREGTGIEKLFF
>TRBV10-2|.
CASSDLQGTNEKLFF
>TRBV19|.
CASRDRPNQPQHF
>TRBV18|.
CASSPGVGEQFF
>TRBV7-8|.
CASSLSPLTRGYTF
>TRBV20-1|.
CSATTGEKLFF
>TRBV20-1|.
CSASSGTGASYEQYF
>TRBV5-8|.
CASSQTPRGFSGNTIYF
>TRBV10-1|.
CASSESTGQGARGTEAFF
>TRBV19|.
CASRFGGSNQPQHF
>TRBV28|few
CASSSGGKGYTF
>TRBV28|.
CASRSHGEGNEQFF
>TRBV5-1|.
CASSSATGISYGYTF
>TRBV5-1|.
CASSLEGTLTRYGYTF
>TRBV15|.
CATSSGIAPGNQPQHF
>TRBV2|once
CASRFTGGGEGYTF
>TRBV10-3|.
CAISAGRGGPYNEQFF
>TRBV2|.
CASQKLESAGELFF
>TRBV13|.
CASSGGGGINYGYTF
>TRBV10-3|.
CAISEREGYTF
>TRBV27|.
CASSLSRAVQGRAYGYTF
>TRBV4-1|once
CASSQDLARQGEDEQYF
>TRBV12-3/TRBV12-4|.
CASTTSTKNIQYF
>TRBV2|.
CASSADSRTDTQYF
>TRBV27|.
CASSLKSREIRYNEQFF
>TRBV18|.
CASSPQSRKNTGELFF
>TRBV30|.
CAWSVSAGELFF
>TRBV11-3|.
CASSAQGALNTEAFF
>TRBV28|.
CASTDSSTDTQYF
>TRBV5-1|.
CASSLEGGNDQPQHF
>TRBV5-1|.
CASSLSFGQGNTIYF
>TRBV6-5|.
CASSSGVAKNIQYF
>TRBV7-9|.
CASSLERAAYGYTF
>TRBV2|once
CASRTDRPATEAFF
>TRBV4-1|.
CASSQQGGRGNTEAFF
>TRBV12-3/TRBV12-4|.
CASTGDNEKLFF
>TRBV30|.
CAWSSASGETQYF
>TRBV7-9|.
CASSHGQFSGNTIYF
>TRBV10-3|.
CAISRTGTNTIYF
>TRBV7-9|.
CASSADRDRADTQYF
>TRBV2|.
CASSARDRVKNTIYF
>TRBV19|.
CASRSTDYGYTF
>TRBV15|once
CATSRATGSNTEAFF